This is a list of T cell receptor beta chains from one sample in a study of cytomegalovirus exposure and HLA in healthy donors. The table came from immunoSEQ multiplex PCR; TCRdb's copy has only in-frame clones and leaves some out. This sample has 150,000 to 200,000 clones, with roughly 80% found just once. Sequencing input: PBMCs. These TCRs come from a man aged 45-65 years in good health and CMV-seronegative. CDR3s include the opening cysteine and the closing phenylalanine or tryptophan. D genes are given only for firm matches. Only some rows state a clone size, as once, few, many or a class for expanded clones.

>TRBD1|TRBV11-3|NA|TRBJ2-3
TGTGCCAGCAGCCGTTCGGACAGGGGGGAAGATACGCAGTATTTT
CASSRSDRGEDTQYF
>TRBD1|TRBV19|NA|TRBJ1-5
TGTGCCAGTAGTGCAAGCAGGGGGCTTGGCAATCAGCCCCAGCATTTT
CASSASRGLGNQPQHF
>NA|TRBV7-6|once|TRBJ2-7
TGTGCCAGCAGCCATGGGGCGTACGAGCAGTACTTC
CASSHGAYEQYF
>NA|TRBV30|NA|TRBJ2-5
TGTGCCTGGAGACAGGGTGGGGATCAAGAGACCCAGTACTTC
CAWRQGGDQETQYF
>NA|TRBV6-5|few|TRBJ1-2
TGTGCCAGCAGTTTTCAGGGGCCCGATGGCTACACCTTC
CASSFQGPDGYTF
>NA|TRBV7-9|NA|TRBJ1-2
TGTTCCAGCAGCTTTGGCACCGCTAACTATGGCTACACCTTC
CSSSFGTANYGYTF
>NA|TRBV9|NA|TRBJ2-1
TGTGCCAGCAGCGGGAGGGGACGGGGCTCCACCTACAATGAGCAGTTCTTC
CASSGRGRGSTYNEQFF
>NA|TRBV6-5|NA|TRBJ2-2
TGTGCCAGCACAACGAGGGAAGCGGCCGGGGAGCTGTTTTTT
CASTTREAAGELFF
>NA|TRBV7-2|NA|TRBJ1-6
TGTGCCAGCCTGGGAGGCGCAAGCTCCTATAATTCACCCCTCCACTTT
CASLGGASSYNSPLHF
>NA|TRBV9|NA|TRBJ1-3
TGTGCCAGCAGCGTAGGGGGTGGACAGCCCTCTGGAAACACCATATATTTT
CASSVGGGQPSGNTIYF
>TRBD2|TRBV7-2|NA|TRBJ2-1
TGTGCCAGCAGCTTATCTGGACTAGCGGGGGTAAATGAGCAGTTCTTC
CASSLSGLAGVNEQFF
>NA|TRBV5-1|NA|TRBJ1-2
TGCGCCAGCAGCTTGCCCCTTCAGGATGGCTACACCTTC
CASSLPLQDGYTF
>TRBD1|TRBV6-6|few|TRBJ2-7
TGTGCCAGCAGTTACCGACAGGGGCACAACGAGCAGTACTTC
CASSYRQGHNEQYF
>NA|TRBV6-5|NA|TRBJ2-5
TGTGCCAGCAGGGAGACCTCCCAGTACTTC
CASRETSQYF
>TRBD1|TRBV7-9|NA|TRBJ1-6
TGTTCCAGCAGCGCCGGGACAGGGGCCGGATGGCGAAATTCACCCCTCCACTTT
CSSSAGTGAGWRNSPLHF
>TRBD2|TRBV6-6|NA|TRBJ2-1
TGTGCCAGCAGTCACGGGACTAGCGGGAGGGGGGAGCAGTTCTTC
CASSHGTSGRGEQFF
>NA|TRBV29-1|NA|TRBJ2-7
TGCAGCGTGAACCGTCCAGAGGGCTACGAGCAGTACTTC
CSVNRPEGYEQYF
>TRBD2|TRBV9|NA|TRBJ2-1
TGTGCCAGCAGCAGGACTAGCGGGGGGGCCTTCAATGAGCAGTTCTTC
CASSRTSGGAFNEQFF
>TRBD1|TRBV7-2|NA|TRBJ1-5
TGTGCCAGCAGCTCAGCGGGACAGGCCAATCAGCCCCAGCATTTT
CASSSAGQANQPQHF
>NA|TRBV7-2|NA|TRBJ1-1
TGTGCCAGCAGCGCCCACACCAACACTGAAGCTTTCTTT
CASSAHTNTEAFF
>NA|TRBV14|NA|TRBJ1-1
TGTGCCAGCAGCCTCGGACAACGTAACACTGAAGCTTTCTTT
CASSLGQRNTEAFF
>NA|TRBV19|NA|TRBJ1-1
TGTGCCAGTAGTATGTATGGAGATGGCACTGAAGCTTTCTTT
CASSMYGDGTEAFF
>TRBD2|TRBV4-2|NA|TRBJ2-3
TGTGCCAGCAGCCAAGATAGCGGGGGGGCCTCGGCAGATACGCAGTATTTT
CASSQDSGGASADTQYF
>NA|TRBV2|NA|TRBJ2-2
TGTGCCAGCGGGGAAGGGCAGGGCACCGGGGAGCTGTTTTTT
CASGEGQGTGELFF
>TRBD1|TRBV5-1|NA|TRBJ2-7
TGCGCCAGCAGCAATGGTCCGGGACAGGGAGGGTCCTACGAGCAGTACTTC
CASSNGPGQGGSYEQYF
>TRBD1|TRBV4-2|NA|TRBJ2-7
TGTGCCAGCAGCCAAGGACAGGGGCCAGGGGAGCAGTACTTC
CASSQGQGPGEQYF
>NA|TRBV9|NA|TRBJ1-2
TGTGCCAGCAGACCGGGTCCAAACTATGGCTACACCTTC
CASRPGPNYGYTF
>TRBD1|TRBV4-1|NA|TRBJ2-3
TGCGCCAGCAGCCAACCGAACCCGGGACAGGGACTTCCCACAGATACGCAGTATTTT
CASSQPNPGQGLPTDTQYF
>TRBD1|TRBV6-5|few|TRBJ1-1
TGTGCCAGCAGTTCCGGACAGGGAGGCGCTTTCTTT
CASSSGQGGAFF
>NA|TRBV6-5|NA|TRBJ2-7
TGTGCCAGCAGTTACTCGCCTAGCGTGAGCTCCTACGAGCAGTACTTC
CASSYSPSVSSYEQYF
>TRBD1|TRBV19|few|TRBJ1-4
TGTGCCAGTAGCGAACAGGGGGTGGGCGAAAAACTGTTTTTT
CASSEQGVGEKLFF
>NA|TRBV7-2|NA|TRBJ2-2
TGTGCCAGCAGCTTAGGTCATAGGAGGAGCACCGGGGAGCTGTTTTTT
CASSLGHRRSTGELFF
>TRBD1|TRBV6-1|NA|TRBJ2-7
TGTGCCAGCAGTGGGACAGGGGGCATCTACGAGCAGTACTTC
CASSGTGGIYEQYF
>NA|TRBV5-1|NA|TRBJ2-3
TGCGCCAGCAGCTTGGTTACTAGCTCAACAGATACGCAGTATTTT
CASSLVTSSTDTQYF
>TRBD1|TRBV18|few|TRBJ1-1
TGTGCCAGCTCAATACAGGGGGCTAAGAACACTGAAGCTTTCTTT
CASSIQGAKNTEAFF
>NA|TRBV5-4|NA|TRBJ1-1
TGTGCCAGCAGCTTGGGGCAGGGGAGCATGAACACTGAAGCTTTCTTT
CASSLGQGSMNTEAFF
>TRBD1|TRBV6-6|NA|TRBJ2-5
TGCACTGTTAGAACAGGGGGCCAAGAGACCCAGTACTTC
CTVRTGGQETQYF
>NA|TRBV25-1|NA|TRBJ2-5
TGTGCCAGCTATGGCCCCCGTAAAACAGGGAGGGGGGAGACCCAGTACTTC
CASYGPRKTGRGETQYF
>TRBD1|TRBV6-6|NA|TRBJ2-7
TGTGCCAGCAGTTACGCTTCCGGGACAGGCTACGAGCAGTACTTC
CASSYASGTGYEQYF
>TRBD2|TRBV18|NA|TRBJ2-5
TGTGCCAGCTCACCCTCGGGACTAGCGGGGAGAGAGACCCAGTACTTC
CASSPSGLAGRETQYF
>NA|TRBV5-6|NA|TRBJ2-3
TGTGCCAGCAGCTTCGGCCAGGGTTTCACAGATACGCAGTATTTT
CASSFGQGFTDTQYF
>TRBD2|TRBV7-6|NA|TRBJ2-5
TGTGCCAGCAGCAGGCGGGGGTCCCAAGAGACCCAGTACTTC
CASSRRGSQETQYF